A single T cell receptor (beta chain) is shown here with its context. No antigen is known for it. The entry originates in a study of cytomegalovirus exposure and HLA in healthy donors. Study context: HLA-typed donors were the source of some 80 million unique TCRs, which an early data release held.

Whole-study findings and limits: Usually a TCR sequence was rare, but some public TCRs were found in many donors. Previously analyzed data showed that most TCR beta V segments were productive at a frequency of about 90% or about 30%.

Each donor was healthy, and each was a bone marrow donor. The PCR had 60 Vbeta and 13 Jbeta primers. Using immunoSEQ multiplex PCR, the repertoire was profiled, and TCRdb retains in-frame clones only, with some absent. The table records around 150,000 clones, just over 65% of them present only once. After removal of 5 bases from V and 1 base from J, the junction contained 11 bases not matched to a gene. Germline V lookup: CDR1 SEHNR, CDR2 FQNEAQ (reference sequence). The CDR3 is 17 residues long. This TCR was recovered from a woman aged 60-70 years in good health and CMV-seronegative. The rearrangement joins TRBV7-9 to TRBJ1-3; 7 bases map to TRBD1. The source material was PBMCs. CDR3 sequence (DNA): TGTGCCAGCAGCACCAGGGGGGCGACGGTATCTGGAAACACCATATATTTT. This encodes CASSTRGATVSGNTIYF.